In this sample, the clone carrying this T cell receptor beta chain turned up a few times. Its antigen is as yet unknown. This record comes from a study of cytomegalovirus exposure and HLA in healthy donors. It was with 60 Vbeta and 13 Jbeta primers that the PCR ran. Clones were sequenced by immunoSEQ multiplex PCR, and TCRdb holds only the in-frame ones, with some missing. The data show 65,000 to 100,000 clones, roughly 80% seen once. Study outcomes and limitations: For presence/absence analyses, sequencing depth was assumed to be roughly uniform across donors. A later analysis associated approximately 17,000 TCR beta sequences with HLA alleles at a 0.05 false discovery rate.

Between the trimmed V and J ends, which lost 0 bases and 2 bases, there was a span of 8 bases. The CDR3 runs 14 residues. From germline, CDR1 is SGDLS and CDR2 YYNGEE. The clonotype comes from a man aged 40-50 years in good health and CMV-seronegative. The genes are TRBV9 and TRBJ1-1; D unclear. The sample comprised PBMCs. As DNA, the CDR3 is TGTGCCAGCAGCGTAGAACACCGAAACACTGAAGCTTTCTTT. Its protein product is CASSVEHRNTEAFF. The full variable domain, rest sourced from reference TRBV9 and TRBJ1-1, is DSGVTQTPKHLITATGQRVTLRCSPRSGDLSVYWYQQSLDQGLQFLIQYYNGEERAKGNILERFSAQQFPDLHSELNLSSLELGDSALYFCASSVEHRNTEAFFGQGTRLTVV.